Listed below are T cell receptor beta chains from one sample, sequenced in a study of Ad26.COV2.S vaccination and SARS-CoV-2 variants. Profiled with immunoSEQ multiplex PCR; TCRdb holds only in-frame clones, not every one. The sample consists of 330,000 or so clones, 90% of them appearing once. This specimen was peripheral blood, taken in a trial of Ad26.COV2.S vaccine versus placebo. These receptors all come from a person aged 18 to 65 who received the Ad26.COV2.S COVID-19 vaccine or a placebo. The CDR3 runs from the conserved cysteine through the conserved F or W. A D gene is named only where the DNA matches it firmly. Part of the rows lack a size; the others show once, few, many or a class for expanded clones.

J gene | V gene | clone size | D gene | CDR3 protein | CDR3 DNA
TRBJ1-4 | TRBV15 | - | - | CATSRGQGNEKLFF | TGTGCCACCAGCAGAGGGCAGGGGAATGAAAAACTGTTTTTT
TRBJ1-6 | TRBV27 | - | TRBD1 | CASTRDRDNSPLHF | TGTGCCAGCACCCGGGACAGGGATAATTCACCCCTCCACTTT
TRBJ2-5 | TRBV7-2 | - | TRBD2 | CASSQMGGGKTQYF | TGTGCCAGCAGCCAAATGGGGGGGGGAAAGACCCAGTACTTC
TRBJ2-5 | TRBV9 | - | TRBD2 | CASSDGKGKLASWEETQYF | TGTGCCAGCAGCGATGGAAAGGGCAAACTAGCGAGTTGGGAAGAGACCCAGTACTTC
TRBJ2-3 | TRBV19 | - | - | CASSVQGPGSTDTQYF | TGTGCCAGTAGTGTACAGGGCCCGGGGAGCACAGATACGCAGTATTTT
TRBJ2-5 | TRBV27 | - | - | CASRGTLLGETQYF | TGTGCCAGCAGGGGTACTTTATTAGGGGAGACCCAGTACTTC
TRBJ2-2 | TRBV11-3 | - | - | CASSLDLGWGEPIAGELFF | TGTGCCAGCAGCTTAGATCTGGGTTGGGGGGAGCCCATCGCCGGGGAGCTGTTTTTT
TRBJ2-1 | TRBV7-3 | - | - | CASSLAAILSYNEQFF | TGTGCCAGCAGCTTAGCCGCGATCCTATCCTACAATGAGCAGTTCTTC
TRBJ2-3 | TRBV9 | once | - | CASSEDRGTDTQYF | TGTGCCAGCAGCGAGGACCGGGGCACAGATACGCAGTATTTT
TRBJ1-2 | TRBV28 | - | - | CATPLVRGQALNYGYTF | TGTGCCACCCCCTTGGTGCGGGGGCAGGCCCTCAACTATGGCTACACCTTC
TRBJ2-6 | TRBV5-1 | - | - | CASSLGDSGANVLTF | TGCGCCAGCAGCTTGGGGGACTCTGGGGCCAACGTCCTGACTTTC
TRBJ2-1 | TRBV12-3/TRBV12-4 | - | - | CASRGPFDGEQFF | TGTGCCAGCAGAGGTCCTTTCGATGGTGAGCAGTTCTTC
TRBJ1-1 | TRBV19 | - | - | CASRDGVTYMNTEAFF | TGTGCCAGTAGGGACGGCGTCACTTACATGAACACTGAAGCTTTCTTT
TRBJ2-3 | TRBV6-2/TRBV6-3 | - | TRBD2 | CASSYYLGLAGGYHTDTQYF | TGTGCCAGCAGTTACTATCTCGGACTAGCGGGGGGCTACCACACAGATACGCAGTATTTT
TRBJ1-2 | TRBV30 | - | - | CAWNMVRNYGYTF | TGTGCCTGGAATATGGTCAGAAACTATGGCTACACCTTC
TRBJ2-3 | TRBV1 | - | - | CTSSLNGVGGSTDTQYF | TGCACCAGCAGCCTGAACGGGGTGGGGGGCAGCACAGATACGCAGTATTTT
TRBJ1-5 | TRBV5-1 | - | - | CASNHGRAFNQPQHF | TGCGCCAGCAATCACGGACGAGCTTTCAATCAGCCCCAGCATTTT
TRBJ2-7 | TRBV27 | - | - | CASSLLGFGPKTAGDEQYF | TGTGCCAGCAGTTTACTCGGGTTCGGGCCCAAGACAGCTGGAGACGAGCAGTACTTC
TRBJ2-1 | TRBV13 | - | TRBD2 | CASSSIWVGTSGRSSYNEQFF | TGTGCCAGCAGCTCCATCTGGGTAGGGACTAGCGGGCGTAGCTCCTACAATGAGCAGTTCTTC
TRBJ2-7 | TRBV6-2/TRBV6-3 | - | - | CASSYEAAQEGYEQYF | TGTGCCAGCAGTTACGAGGCAGCTCAAGAAGGCTACGAGCAGTACTTC
TRBJ2-2 | TRBV2 | - | - | CASKEGPTNTGELFF | TGTGCCAGCAAGGAGGGCCCTACTAACACCGGGGAGCTGTTTTTT
TRBJ1-2 | TRBV19 | - | TRBD1 | CASSDIGRGRTYGYTF | TGTGCCAGTAGCGACATAGGTAGGGGGCGAACGTATGGCTACACCTTC
TRBJ1-2 | TRBV18 | - | TRBD1 | CASSPQGAIGDGYTF | TGTGCCAGCTCACCGCAGGGGGCAATTGGGGATGGCTACACCTTC
TRBJ1-1 | TRBV6-6 | - | - | CASRGAGTNTEAFF | TGTGCCAGCAGAGGGGCAGGTACGAACACTGAAGCTTTCTTT
TRBJ2-6 | TRBV19 | - | - | CASSIQGSGANVLTF | TGTGCCAGTAGCATACAGGGCTCTGGGGCCAACGTCCTGACTTTC
TRBJ2-1 | TRBV3-1/TRBV3-2 | - | - | CASSQATRKFGREQFF | TGTGCCAGCAGCCAGGCGACCAGGAAATTCGGCAGGGAGCAGTTCTTC
TRBJ2-5 | TRBV5-1 | - | - | CASRAQETQYF | TGCGCCAGCAGGGCACAAGAGACCCAGTACTTC
TRBJ2-1 | TRBV20-1 | - | TRBD2 | CSASRTSGHNEQFF | TGCAGTGCTAGTAGGACTAGCGGGCACAATGAGCAGTTCTTC